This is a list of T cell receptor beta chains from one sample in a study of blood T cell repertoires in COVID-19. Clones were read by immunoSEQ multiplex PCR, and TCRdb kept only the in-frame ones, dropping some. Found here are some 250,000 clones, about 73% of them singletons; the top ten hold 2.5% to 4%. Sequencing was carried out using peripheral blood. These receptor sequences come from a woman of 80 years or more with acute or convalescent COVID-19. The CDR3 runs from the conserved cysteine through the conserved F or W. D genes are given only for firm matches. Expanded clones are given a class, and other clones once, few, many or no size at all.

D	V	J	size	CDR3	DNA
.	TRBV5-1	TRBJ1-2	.	CASSFREGIAGYTF	TGCGCCAGCAGCTTCAGGGAGGGGATCGCTGGCTACACCTTC
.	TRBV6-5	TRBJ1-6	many	CASARTNSPLHF	TGTGCCAGCGCCCGGACAAATTCACCCCTCCACTTT
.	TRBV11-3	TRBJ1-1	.	CASSLQQGSEAFF	TGTGCCAGCAGCTTACAACAGGGATCTGAAGCTTTCTTT
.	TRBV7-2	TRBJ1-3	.	CASSLLGARSGNTIYF	TGTGCCAGCAGCTTGCTGGGGGCCCGCTCTGGAAACACCATATATTTT
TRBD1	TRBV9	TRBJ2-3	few	CASSVTTGRTDTQYF	TGTGCCAGCAGCGTAACGACAGGGCGAACAGATACGCAGTATTTT
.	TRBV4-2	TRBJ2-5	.	CASSQVLQGPQETQYF	TGTGCCAGCAGCCAAGTCCTCCAGGGCCCTCAAGAGACCCAGTACTTC
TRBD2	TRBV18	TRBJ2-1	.	CASSPFTSGRANEQFF	TGTGCCAGCTCACCATTTACTAGCGGGAGGGCCAATGAGCAGTTCTTC
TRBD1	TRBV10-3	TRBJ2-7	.	CAIRAGTGVGYEQYF	TGTGCCATCAGAGCCGGGACAGGGGTAGGGTACGAGCAGTACTTC
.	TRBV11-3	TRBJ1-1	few	CASSSIRQVANTEAFF	TGTGCCAGCAGCTCTATTCGACAGGTCGCGAACACTGAAGCTTTCTTT
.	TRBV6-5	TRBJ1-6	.	CASRILDNSPLHF	TGTGCCAGCAGAATATTAGATAATTCACCCCTCCACTTT
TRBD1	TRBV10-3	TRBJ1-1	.	CATSQGALEAFF	TGTGCCACGTCCCAGGGGGCCCTTGAAGCTTTCTTT
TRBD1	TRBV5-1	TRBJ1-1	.	CASTSRLGTAEAFF	TGCGCCAGCACCTCGAGACTAGGGACAGCCGAAGCTTTCTTT
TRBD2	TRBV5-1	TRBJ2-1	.	CASSPWTSGRNEQFF	TGCGCCAGCAGCCCATGGACTAGCGGGAGGAATGAGCAGTTCTTC
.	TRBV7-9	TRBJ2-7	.	CASSPRGQLAYEQYF	TGTGCCAGCAGCCCCCGCGGACAGCTCGCCTACGAGCAGTACTTC
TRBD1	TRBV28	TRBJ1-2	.	CASTTPGTGGTNYGYTF	TGTGCCAGCACCACCCCAGGGACAGGGGGCACTAACTATGGCTACACCTTC
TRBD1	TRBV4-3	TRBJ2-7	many	CASSHVGTVNSYEQYF	TGCGCCAGCAGCCACGTAGGGACAGTTAACTCCTACGAGCAGTACTTC
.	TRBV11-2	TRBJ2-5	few	CASTILRGAWTQYF	TGTGCCAGCACTATTCTCCGCGGGGCCTGGACCCAGTACTTC
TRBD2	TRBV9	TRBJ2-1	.	CASSTGLGQHEQFF	TGTGCCAGCAGCACCGGACTAGGCCAACATGAGCAGTTCTTC
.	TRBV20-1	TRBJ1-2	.	CSADRFGGYTF	TGCAGTGCTGACAGGTTTGGCGGCTACACCTTC
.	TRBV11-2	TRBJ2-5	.	CASSLNGEGAQYF	TGTGCCAGCAGCCTCAACGGAGAGGGGGCCCAGTACTTC
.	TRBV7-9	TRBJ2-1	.	CASRENTGSSYNEQFF	TGTGCCAGCAGGGAAAACACAGGGAGCTCCTACAATGAGCAGTTCTTC
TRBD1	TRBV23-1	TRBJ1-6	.	CASSLTDRGYNSPLHF	TGCGCCAGCAGTCTTACCGACAGGGGCTATAATTCACCCCTCCACTTT
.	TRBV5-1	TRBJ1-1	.	CASSLEGSTEAFF	TGCGCCAGCAGCTTGGAGGGGTCCACTGAAGCTTTCTTT
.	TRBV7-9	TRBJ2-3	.	CASSLQGSLTDTQYF	TGTGCCAGCAGCTTACAGGGGAGTCTCACAGATACGCAGTATTTT
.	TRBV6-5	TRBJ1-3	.	CASSTGQLGNTIYF	TGTGCCAGCAGCACCGGACAGCTAGGAAACACCATATATTTT
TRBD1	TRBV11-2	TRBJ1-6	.	CASSAGRGNGNSPLHF	TGTGCCAGCAGCGCAGGCAGGGGGAATGGGAATTCACCCCTCCACTTT
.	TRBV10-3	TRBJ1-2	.	CAITAGAANYGYTF	TGTGCCATCACCGCGGGGGCTGCTAACTATGGCTACACCTTC
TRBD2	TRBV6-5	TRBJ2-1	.	CASSYSTTSGSNEQFF	TGTGCCAGCAGTTACTCGACTACTAGCGGGAGCAATGAGCAGTTCTTC
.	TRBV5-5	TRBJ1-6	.	CASSISGTKDSPLHF	TGTGCCAGCAGCATATCCGGGACAAAGGATTCACCCCTCCACTTT
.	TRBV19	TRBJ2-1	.	CASSPESGNEQFF	TGTGCCAGTAGTCCGGAAAGCGGCAATGAGCAGTTCTTC
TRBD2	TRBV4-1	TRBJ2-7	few	CASSQEFPSGSPSSYEQYF	TGCGCCAGCAGCCAAGAGTTCCCTAGCGGGAGCCCCAGCTCCTACGAGCAGTACTTC
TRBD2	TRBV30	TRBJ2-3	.	CAWSVGLADRTDTQYF	TGTGCCTGGAGTGTTGGACTAGCGGATCGCACAGATACGCAGTATTTT
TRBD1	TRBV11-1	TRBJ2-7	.	CASSPPGGTYEQYF	TGTGCCAGCAGCCCCCCAGGGGGAACCTACGAGCAGTACTTC
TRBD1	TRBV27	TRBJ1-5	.	CASSLRGSTGTNQPQHF	TGTGCCAGCAGTTTAAGGGGATCGACAGGGACGAATCAGCCCCAGCATTTT
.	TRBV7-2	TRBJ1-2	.	CASSLYGVYYGYTF	TGTGCCAGCAGCTTATACGGGGTTTACTATGGCTACACCTTC
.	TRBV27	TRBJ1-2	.	CASSALGGGTDNYGYTF	TGTGCCAGCAGTGCCCTCGGGGGGGGGACCGACAACTATGGCTACACCTTC
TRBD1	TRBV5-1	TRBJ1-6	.	CASSLGQGNSPLHF	TGCGCCAGCAGCTTGGGACAGGGAAATTCACCCCTCCACTTT
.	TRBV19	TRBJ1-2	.	CASSTDSYGYTF	TGTGCCAGTAGTACCGACAGCTATGGCTACACCTTC
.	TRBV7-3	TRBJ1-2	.	CASSTTPPGYGYTF	TGTGCCAGCAGCACCACACCCCCAGGGTATGGCTACACCTTC
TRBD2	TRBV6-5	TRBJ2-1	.	CASRTPTSGGEQFF	TGTGCCAGCAGGACCCCGACTAGCGGGGGAGAACAGTTCTTC
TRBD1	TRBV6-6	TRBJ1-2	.	CASSRKGNLGQAAGYTF	TGTGCCAGCAGCCGAAAGGGTAATTTGGGACAGGCGGCGGGCTACACCTTC
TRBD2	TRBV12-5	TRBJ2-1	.	CASKGVGAGVAPRPYNEQFF	TGTGCTAGTAAGGGCGTAGGAGCGGGAGTGGCTCCGCGACCCTACAATGAGCAGTTCTTC
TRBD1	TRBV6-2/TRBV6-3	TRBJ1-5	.	CASSYSGQGISPQHF	TGTGCCAGCAGTTACTCGGGACAGGGCATATCGCCCCAGCATTTT
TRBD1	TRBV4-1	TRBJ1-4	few	CASSQPAGTGGEKLFF	TGCGCCAGCAGCCAACCCGCCGGGACAGGGGGGGAAAAACTGTTTTTT
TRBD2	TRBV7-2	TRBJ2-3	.	CASSLGRGGPTTDTQYF	TGTGCCAGCAGCTTAGGTCGCGGGGGGCCCACCACAGATACGCAGTATTTT
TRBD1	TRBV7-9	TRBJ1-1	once	CASSPEGQFNTEAFF	TGTGCCAGCAGCCCTGAGGGACAGTTTAACACTGAAGCTTTCTTT
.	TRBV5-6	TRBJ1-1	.	CASSHLRGGLNTEAFF	TGTGCCAGCAGCCATCTCCGGGGAGGGCTGAACACTGAAGCTTTCTTT
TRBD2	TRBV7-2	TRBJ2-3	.	CASSLASGGGDTQYF	TGTGCCAGCAGCTTAGCCAGCGGGGGGGGAGATACGCAGTATTTT
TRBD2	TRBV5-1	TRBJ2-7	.	CASSTSSGEQYF	TGCGCCAGCAGCACATCTAGCGGCGAGCAGTACTTC
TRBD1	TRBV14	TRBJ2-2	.	CASSQDRPRGYTGELFF	TGTGCCAGCAGCCAAGATCGCCCCAGGGGGTACACCGGGGAGCTGTTTTTT
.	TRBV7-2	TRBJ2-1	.	CASSLGQGIYNEQFF	TGTGCCAGCAGCTTAGGGCAGGGGATCTACAATGAGCAGTTCTTC
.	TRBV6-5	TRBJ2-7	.	CASQKDISSYEQYF	TGTGCCAGTCAAAAGGACATTAGCTCCTACGAGCAGTACTTC
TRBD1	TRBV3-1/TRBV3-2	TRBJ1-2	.	CASSVGRGDYGYTF	TGTGCCAGCAGTGTGGGCAGGGGGGACTATGGCTACACCTTC
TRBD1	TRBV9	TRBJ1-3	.	CASSVDRAGNTIYF	TGTGCCAGCAGCGTTGACAGGGCTGGAAACACCATATATTTT
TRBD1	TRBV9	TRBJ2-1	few	CASSATGGSYNEQFF	TGTGCCAGCAGCGCGACAGGGGGGTCCTACAATGAGCAGTTCTTC
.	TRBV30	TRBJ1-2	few	CACREAYGYTF	TGTGCCTGCCGGGAGGCCTATGGCTACACCTTC
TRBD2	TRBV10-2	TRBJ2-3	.	CASSVLAVATDTQYF	TGCGCCAGCAGTGTACTAGCGGTAGCCACAGATACGCAGTATTTT
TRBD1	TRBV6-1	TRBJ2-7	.	CASSKGQGHYEQYF	TGTGCCAGCAGTAAGGGACAGGGACACTACGAGCAGTACTTC
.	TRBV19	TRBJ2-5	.	CASSMNREGQETQYF	TGTGCCAGTAGTATGAACAGGGAGGGGCAAGAGACCCAGTACTTC
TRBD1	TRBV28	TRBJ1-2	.	CASSLTGPNYGYTF	TGTGCCAGCAGTTTGACAGGGCCCAACTATGGCTACACCTTC